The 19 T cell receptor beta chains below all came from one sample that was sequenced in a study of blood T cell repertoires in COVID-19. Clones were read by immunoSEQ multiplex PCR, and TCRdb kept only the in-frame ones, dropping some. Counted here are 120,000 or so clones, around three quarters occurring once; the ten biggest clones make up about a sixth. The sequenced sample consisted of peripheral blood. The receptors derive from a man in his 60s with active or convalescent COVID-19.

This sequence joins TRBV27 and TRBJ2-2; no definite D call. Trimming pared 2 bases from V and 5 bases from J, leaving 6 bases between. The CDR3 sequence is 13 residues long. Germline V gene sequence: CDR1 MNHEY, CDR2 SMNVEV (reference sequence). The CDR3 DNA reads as TGTGCCAGCAGTTTAATCGGGACCGGGGAGCTGTTTTTT. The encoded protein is CASSLIGTGELFF.

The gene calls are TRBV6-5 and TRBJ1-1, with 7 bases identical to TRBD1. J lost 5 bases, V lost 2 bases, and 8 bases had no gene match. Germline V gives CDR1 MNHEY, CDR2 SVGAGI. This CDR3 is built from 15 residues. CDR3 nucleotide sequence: TGTGCCAGCAGTTACCTCCGAGGGGGCCGGACTGAAGCTTTCTTT. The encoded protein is CASSYLRGGRTEAFF.

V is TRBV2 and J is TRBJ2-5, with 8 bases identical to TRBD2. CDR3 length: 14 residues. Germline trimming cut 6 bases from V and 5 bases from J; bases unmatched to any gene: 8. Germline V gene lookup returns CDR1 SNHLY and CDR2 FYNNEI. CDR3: CASRKGLGTETQYF. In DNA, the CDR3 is TGTGCCAGCAGGAAGGGACTAGGAACTGAGACCCAGTACTTC.

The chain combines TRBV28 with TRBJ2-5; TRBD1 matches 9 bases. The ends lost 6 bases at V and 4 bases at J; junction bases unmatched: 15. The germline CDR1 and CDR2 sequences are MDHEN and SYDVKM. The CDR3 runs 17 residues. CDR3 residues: CASRPRKGTGFRETQYF. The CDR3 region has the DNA TGTGCCAGCAGGCCCCGAAAAGGGACAGGGTTTCGAGAGACCCAGTACTTC.

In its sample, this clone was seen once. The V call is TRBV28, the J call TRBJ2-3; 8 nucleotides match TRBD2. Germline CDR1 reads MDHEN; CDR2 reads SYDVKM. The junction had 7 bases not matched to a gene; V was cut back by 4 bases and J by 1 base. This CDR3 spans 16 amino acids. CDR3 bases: TGTGCCAGCAGTTGGGGGAGCGGGGGAGGCACAGATACGCAGTATTTT. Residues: CASSWGSGGGTDTQYF.

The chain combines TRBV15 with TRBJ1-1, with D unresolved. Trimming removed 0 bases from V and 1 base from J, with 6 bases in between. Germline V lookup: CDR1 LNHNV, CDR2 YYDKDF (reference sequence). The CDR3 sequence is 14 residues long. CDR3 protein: CATSRDRENTEAFF. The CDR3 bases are TGTGCCACCAGCAGAGATCGGGAGAACACTGAAGCTTTCTTT.

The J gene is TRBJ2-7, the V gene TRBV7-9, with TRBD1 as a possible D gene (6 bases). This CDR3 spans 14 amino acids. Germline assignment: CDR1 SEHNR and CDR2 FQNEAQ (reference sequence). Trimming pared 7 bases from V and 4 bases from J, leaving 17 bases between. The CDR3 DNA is TGTGCCAGCAACCGGGGAACAGGGCAATACGAGCAGTACTTC. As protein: CASNRGTGQYEQYF.

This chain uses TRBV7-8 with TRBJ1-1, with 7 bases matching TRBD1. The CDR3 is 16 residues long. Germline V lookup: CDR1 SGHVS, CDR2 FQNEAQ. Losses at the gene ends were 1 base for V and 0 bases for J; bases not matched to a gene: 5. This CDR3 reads CASSLVGQRMNTEAFF. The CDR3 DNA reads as TGTGCCAGCAGCTTAGTGGGACAGCGTATGAACACTGAAGCTTTCTTT. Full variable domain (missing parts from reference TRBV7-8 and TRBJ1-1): GAGVSQSPRYKVAKRGQDVALRCDPISGHVSLFWYQQALGQGPEFLTYFQNEAQLDKSGLPSDRFFAERPEGSVSTLKIQRTQQEDSAVYLCASSLVGQRMNTEAFFGQGTRLTVV.

CDR3 in amino acids: CASSLRQGAEAFF. CDR3 DNA: TGTGCCAGCAGCCTTAGACAGGGGGCTGAAGCTTTCTTT. V is TRBV14 and J is TRBJ1-1, with 9 positions matching TRBD1. The germline V gene encodes CDR1 SGHDN and CDR2 FVKESK. The CDR3 is 13 amino acids. Trimming at V came to 4 bases and at J to 6 bases, leaving 3 bases not matched to a gene.

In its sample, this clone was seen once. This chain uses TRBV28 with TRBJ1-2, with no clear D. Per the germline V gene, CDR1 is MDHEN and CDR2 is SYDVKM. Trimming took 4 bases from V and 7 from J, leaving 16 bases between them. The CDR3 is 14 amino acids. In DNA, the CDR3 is TGTGCCAGCAGTTCTAGGACGCTAGCCTTTGGCTACACCTTC. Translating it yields CASSSRTLAFGYTF.

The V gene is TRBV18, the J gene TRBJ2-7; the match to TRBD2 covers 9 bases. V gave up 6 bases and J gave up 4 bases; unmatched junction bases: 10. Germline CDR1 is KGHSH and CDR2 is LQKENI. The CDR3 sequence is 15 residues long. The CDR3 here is CASSLSGTSTYEQYF. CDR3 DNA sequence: TGTGCCAGCTCTCTCTCCGGGACTAGCACGTACGAGCAGTACTTC.

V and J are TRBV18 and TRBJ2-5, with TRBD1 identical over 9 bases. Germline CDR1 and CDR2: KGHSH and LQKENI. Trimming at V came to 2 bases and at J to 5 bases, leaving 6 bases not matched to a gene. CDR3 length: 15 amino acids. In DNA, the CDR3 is TGTGCCAGCTCACCAAGGGACAGGGTGGTGGAGACCCAGTACTTC. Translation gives CASSPRDRVVETQYF.

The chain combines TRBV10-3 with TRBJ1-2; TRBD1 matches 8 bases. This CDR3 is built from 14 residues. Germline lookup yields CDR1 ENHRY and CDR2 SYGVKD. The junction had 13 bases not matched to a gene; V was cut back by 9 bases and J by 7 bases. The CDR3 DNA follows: TGTGCCATGAACCCGGGACAGGACCCCCTTGGCTACACCTTC. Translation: CAMNPGQDPLGYTF.

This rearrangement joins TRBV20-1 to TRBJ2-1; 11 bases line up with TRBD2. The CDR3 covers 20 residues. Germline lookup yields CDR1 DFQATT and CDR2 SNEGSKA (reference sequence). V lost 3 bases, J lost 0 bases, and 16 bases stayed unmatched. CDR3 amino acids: CSASGQGTSGHPGSYNEQFF. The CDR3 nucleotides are TGCAGTGCTAGTGGCCAGGGGACTAGCGGCCACCCGGGCTCCTACAATGAGCAGTTCTTC.

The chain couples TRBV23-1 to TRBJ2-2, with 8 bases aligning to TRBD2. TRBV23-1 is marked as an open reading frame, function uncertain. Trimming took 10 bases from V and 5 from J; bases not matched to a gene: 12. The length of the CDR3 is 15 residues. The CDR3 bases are TGCGCCATTCAACCCGGGGGGGAGGGAACCGGGGAGCTGTTTTTT. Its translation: CAIQPGGEGTGELFF.

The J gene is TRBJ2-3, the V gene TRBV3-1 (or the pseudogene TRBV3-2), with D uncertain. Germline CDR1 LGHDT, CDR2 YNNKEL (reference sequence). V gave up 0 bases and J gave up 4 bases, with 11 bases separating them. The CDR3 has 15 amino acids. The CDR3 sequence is CASSQEDVPADTQYF. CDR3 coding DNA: TGTGCCAGCAGCCAAGAAGATGTTCCAGCAGATACGCAGTATTTT.

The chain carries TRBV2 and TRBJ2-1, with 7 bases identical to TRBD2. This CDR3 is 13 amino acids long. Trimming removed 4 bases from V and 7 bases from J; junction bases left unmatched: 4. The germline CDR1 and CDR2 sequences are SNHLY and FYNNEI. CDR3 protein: CASSGGLVNEQFF. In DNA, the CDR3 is TGTGCCAGCAGTGGAGGACTAGTAAATGAGCAGTTCTTC. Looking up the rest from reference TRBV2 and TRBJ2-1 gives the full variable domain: EPEVTQTPSHQVTQMGQEVILRCVPISNHLYFYWYRQILGQKVEFLVSFYNNEISEKSEIFDDQFSVERPDGSNFTLKIRSTKLEDSAMYFCASSGGLVNEQFFGPGTRLTVL.

DNA of the CDR3: TGCGCCAGCAGCTTAGGGGTGCGCCTCCAAGAGACCCAGTACTTC. This gives the protein CASSLGVRLQETQYF. The rearrangement uses TRBV5-1 and TRBJ2-5; TRBD1 is a possible D gene (5 bases). Germline values: CDR1 SGHRS, CDR2 YFSETQ. The CDR3 has 15 amino acids. Between the trimmed V and J ends, which lost 2 bases and 1 base, there was a span of 12 bases. Full variable domain (remainder filled in from reference TRBV5-1 and TRBJ2-5): KAGVTQTPRYLIKTRGQQVTLSCSPISGHRSVSWYQQTPGQGLQFLFEYFSETQRNKGNFPGRFSGRQFSNSRSEMNVSTLELGDSALYLCASSLGVRLQETQYFGPGTRLLVL.

CDR3 coding DNA: TGTGCCAGCGGGGTAAGGGGGCGAGAGACCCAGTACTTC. Protein: CASGVRGRETQYF. The V and J genes are TRBV6-5 and TRBJ2-5; 7 bases align to TRBD1. The CDR3 sequence is 13 residues long. Germline CDR1 reads MNHEY; CDR2 reads SVGAGI. Germline trimming cut 8 bases from V and 4 bases from J; bases unmatched to any gene: 7.